This T cell receptor (beta chain) was identified in a study of T cell repertoires in ileal Crohn's disease. Regarding the study as a whole: Endoscopic recurrence occurred in every patient whose clonality exceeded 26.8%. Active smokers at surgery had more clonal expansions than non-smokers.

A note on this clone: What it binds is not known.

Produced via immunoSEQ multiplex PCR; TCRdb's table is partial and in-frame only. The sample has about 8,300 clones; roughly four fifths are singletons. Sequenced: ileal tissue. The TCR sequence derives from an adult with Crohn's disease.

Here the CDR3 reads CASSLTGDNQPQHF. CDR3 DNA: TGTGCCAGCAGCCTCACAGGGGACAATCAGCCCCAGCATTTT. This chain uses TRBV6-6 with TRBJ1-5; 7 nucleotides match TRBD1. Germline assignment: CDR1 MNHNY and CDR2 SVGAGI (reference sequence). The CDR3 is 14 amino acids. Losses at the gene ends were 6 bases for V and 3 bases for J; bases not matched to a gene: 5.